One TCR beta chain is described in this entry. The junction departs from the called germline gene at one end, perhaps through a read error. In the source study's methods: The assay estimated nucleated cells by amplifying reference gene primers. The repertoire was sequenced with immunoSEQ multiplex PCR; TCRdb's copy has only in-frame clones and lacks some. That table furnishes V, J and clone size, whereas the DNA furnished D and trimming. The sample yields more than 110,000 clones, roughly 86% seen once. This record belongs to a study of blood T cell repertoires in COVID-19. Study overall: Acute-phase and convalescent COVID-19 samples originated in the United States, Italy and Spain. Sample material is recorded as cDNA or gDNA derived from T cells, B-cell-depleted T cells, or PBMCs.

The sequence was obtained from a human donor in a cohort sampled during active COVID-19. The sequenced sample consisted of peripheral blood.

The CDR3 nucleotides are TGTGCCAGCAGTTCCCCCCGGGTGGTTAGTGCGAAAACCGGGGAGCTGTTTTTT. It specifies CASSSPRVVSAKTGELFF. The chain links TRBV28 to TRBJ2-2; D is undetermined. The CDR3 extends over 18 amino acids. From germline, CDR1 is MDHEN and CDR2 SYDVKM.